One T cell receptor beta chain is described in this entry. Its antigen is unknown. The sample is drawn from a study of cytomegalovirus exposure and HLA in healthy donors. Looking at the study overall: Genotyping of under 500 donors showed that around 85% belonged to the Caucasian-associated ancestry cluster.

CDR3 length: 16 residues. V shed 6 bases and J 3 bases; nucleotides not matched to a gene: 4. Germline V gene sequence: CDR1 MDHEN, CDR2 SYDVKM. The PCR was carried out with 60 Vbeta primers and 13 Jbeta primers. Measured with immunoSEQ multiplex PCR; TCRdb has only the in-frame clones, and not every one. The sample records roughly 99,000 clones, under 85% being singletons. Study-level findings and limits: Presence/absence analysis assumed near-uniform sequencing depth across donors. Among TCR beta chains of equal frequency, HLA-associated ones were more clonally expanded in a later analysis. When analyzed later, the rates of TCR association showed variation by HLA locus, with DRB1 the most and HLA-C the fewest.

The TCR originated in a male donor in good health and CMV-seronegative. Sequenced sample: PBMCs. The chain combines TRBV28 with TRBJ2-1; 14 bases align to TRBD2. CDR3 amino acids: CASSSGLAGVYNEQFF. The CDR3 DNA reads TGTGCCAGCAGCTCGGGACTAGCGGGAGTCTACAATGAGCAGTTCTTC. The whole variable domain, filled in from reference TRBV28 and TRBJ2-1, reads DVKVTQSSRYLVKRTGEKVFLECVQDMDHENMFWYRQDPGLGLRLIYFSYDVKMKEKGDIPEGYSVSREKKERFSLILESASTNQTSMYLCASSSGLAGVYNEQFFGPGTRLTVL.